This TCR beta chain was sequenced in a study of human T cells and chemical hapten exposure. Turning to the study itself: Alopecia areata, totalis or universalis was found in mostly female patients. General study results and limits: There was no change with DPC sensitization in TCRs above 1 in 1000 frequency. The count of PT1 expanded TCRs correlated positively with patch test score. As the donors had alopecia, their immune response may differ from healthy people's.

TCRdb reprocessed the RACE reads with MiXCR, giving one entry per CDR3 protein. Found here are more than 300,000 distinct CDR3 sequences, approximately 5.1% of them singletons; the top ten hold just over 2.5%. Of note for this clonotype: Its target is not known.

Trimming removed 3 bases at V and 1 base at J, with 10 bases between. The CDR3 is made up of 14 amino acids. Time point indicated: pre-sensitization, week 0. Treatment given: therapeutic diphenylcyclopropenone sensitization with weekly scalp DPC. The source was whole blood, collected in connection with sensitization to the hapten diphenylcyclopropenone (DPC). The receptor comes from a woman aged 50 to 60 with alopecia areata. Some clones in this sample may be carry-over from other donors' samples. The chain joins TRBV12-3 or TRBV12-4 to TRBJ2-7; D remains ambiguous. The CDR3: CASSFRRVSYEQYF. For the CDR3, the DNA is TGTGCCAGCAGTTTCAGACGGGTTTCCTACGAGCAGTACTTC.